A selection of T cell receptor beta chains follows, all from one sample in a study of siplizumab effects on memory and regulatory T cells. Measured with immunoSEQ multiplex PCR; TCRdb has only the in-frame clones, and not every one. Of over 85,000 clones listed, 90% to 95% are singletons. The sample consisted of CD8+ T cells sorted from blood. The source is a human donor in good health. Each CDR3 is given with its conserved first and last residue. Fields, in order: V gene, D gene, clone size, J gene, CDR3 protein, CDR3 DNA. A D gene is named only where the DNA matches it firmly. Size values are once, few and many counts, or a class for expanded clones, and some rows have none.

TRBV28	NA	NA	TRBJ2-3	CASSFRAPGTDTQYF	TGTGCCAGCAGTTTTAGGGCGCCCGGCACAGATACGCAGTATTTT
TRBV27	NA	NA	TRBJ2-7	CASSSQGGPWEQYF	TGTGCCAGCAGTTCTCAAGGGGGGCCGTGGGAGCAGTACTTC
TRBV6-4	TRBD1	once	TRBJ1-5	CASTGTGKSNQPQHF	TGTGCCAGCACCGGGACAGGGAAGAGCAATCAGCCCCAGCATTTT
TRBV7-9	NA	NA	TRBJ2-7	CASSSGDRSYEQYF	TGTGCCAGCAGCTCTGGGGACCGCTCCTACGAGCAGTACTTC
TRBV5-5	NA	NA	TRBJ2-7	CASSEGGSPYEQYF	TGTGCCAGCAGTGAGGGGGGCAGCCCCTACGAGCAGTACTTC
TRBV13	NA	NA	TRBJ1-1	CASNSVGQAEAFF	TGTGCCAGCAATAGCGTAGGGCAAGCGGAAGCTTTCTTT
TRBV13	TRBD1	NA	TRBJ1-3	CASSFAGTGVFSGNTIYF	TGTGCCAGCAGCTTCGCCGGGACAGGGGTGTTTTCTGGAAACACCATATATTTT
TRBV4-1	NA	NA	TRBJ2-2	CASSQDLQGPTGELFF	TGCGCCAGCAGCCAAGATCTGCAGGGTCCCACCGGGGAGCTGTTTTTT
TRBV6-5	NA	NA	TRBJ2-7	CASTPLGTDVYEQYF	TGTGCCAGCACTCCCCTTGGGACCGACGTCTACGAGCAGTACTTC
TRBV19	NA	NA	TRBJ2-6	CASSTGRRSSGANVLTF	TGTGCCAGTAGTACGGGACGGAGAAGCTCTGGGGCCAACGTCCTGACTTTC
TRBV11-2	TRBD1	NA	TRBJ2-7	CASSTGTVTYEQYF	TGTGCCAGCAGCACCGGGACAGTGACCTACGAGCAGTACTTC
TRBV6-6	NA	NA	TRBJ1-1	CASSLGHPRTEAFF	TGTGCCAGCAGTTTGGGACACCCGAGGACTGAAGCTTTCTTT